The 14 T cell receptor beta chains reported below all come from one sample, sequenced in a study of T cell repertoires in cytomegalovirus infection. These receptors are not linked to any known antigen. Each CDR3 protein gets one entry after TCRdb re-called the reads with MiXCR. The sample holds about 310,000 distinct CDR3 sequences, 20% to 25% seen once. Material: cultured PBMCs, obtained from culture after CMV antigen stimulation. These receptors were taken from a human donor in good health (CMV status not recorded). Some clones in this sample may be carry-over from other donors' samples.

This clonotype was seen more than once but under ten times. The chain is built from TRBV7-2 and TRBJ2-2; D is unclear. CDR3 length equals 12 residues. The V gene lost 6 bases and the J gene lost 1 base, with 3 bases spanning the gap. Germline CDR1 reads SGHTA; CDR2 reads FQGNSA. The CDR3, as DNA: TGTGCCAGCAGGTTGAACACCGGGGAGCTGTTTTTT. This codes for CASRLNTGELFF.

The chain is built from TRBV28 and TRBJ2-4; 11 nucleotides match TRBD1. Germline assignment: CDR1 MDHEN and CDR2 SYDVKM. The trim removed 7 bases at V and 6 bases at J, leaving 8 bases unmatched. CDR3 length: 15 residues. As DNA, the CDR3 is TGTGCCAGCAACCCCCAGGGACAGGGGGGAAACATTCAGTACTTC. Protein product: CASNPQGQGGNIQYF. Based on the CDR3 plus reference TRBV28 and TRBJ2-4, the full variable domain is DVKVTQSSRYLVKRTGEKVFLECVQDMDHENMFWYRQDPGLGLRLIYFSYDVKMKEKGDIPEGYSVSREKKERFSLILESASTNQTSMYLCASNPQGQGGNIQYFGAGTRLSVL.

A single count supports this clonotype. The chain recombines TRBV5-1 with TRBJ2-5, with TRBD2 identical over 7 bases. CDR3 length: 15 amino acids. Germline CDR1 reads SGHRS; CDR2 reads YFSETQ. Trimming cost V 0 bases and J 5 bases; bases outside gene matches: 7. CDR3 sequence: CASSLAGLGGETQYF. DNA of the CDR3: TGCGCCAGCAGCTTGGCTGGACTAGGCGGGGAGACCCAGTACTTC.

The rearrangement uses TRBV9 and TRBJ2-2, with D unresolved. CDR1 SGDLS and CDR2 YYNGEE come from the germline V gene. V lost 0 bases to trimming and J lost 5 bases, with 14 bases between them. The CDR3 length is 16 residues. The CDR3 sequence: CASSVDGNLGTGELFF. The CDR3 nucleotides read TGTGCCAGCAGCGTAGATGGTAACCTGGGAACCGGGGAGCTGTTTTTT.

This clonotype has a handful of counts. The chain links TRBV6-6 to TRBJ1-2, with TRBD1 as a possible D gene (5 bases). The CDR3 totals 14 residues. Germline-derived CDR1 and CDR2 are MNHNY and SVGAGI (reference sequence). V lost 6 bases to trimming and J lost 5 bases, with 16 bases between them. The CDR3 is CASSQSITGYGYTF. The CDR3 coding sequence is TGTGCCAGCAGCCAAAGCATTACAGGATATGGCTACACCTTC.

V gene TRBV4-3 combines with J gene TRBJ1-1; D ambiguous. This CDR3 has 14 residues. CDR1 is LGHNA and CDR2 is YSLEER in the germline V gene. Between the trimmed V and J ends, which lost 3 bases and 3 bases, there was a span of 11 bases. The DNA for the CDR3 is TGCGCCAGCAGCCAGGACCGGGCCCACACTGAAGCTTTCTTT. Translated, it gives CASSQDRAHTEAFF.

The CDR3 bases are TGCGCCAGCAGCCAAGAGTTGTGGGGGAGCTCACCCCTCCACTTT. It is translated as CASSQELWGSSPLHF. The chain uses TRBV4-1 and TRBJ1-6, with D tentatively TRBD1 (5 bases). CDR1 is MGHRA and CDR2 is YSYEKL in the germline V gene. CDR3 length: 15 residues. V was clipped by 0 bases and J by 10 bases, with 13 bases between them.

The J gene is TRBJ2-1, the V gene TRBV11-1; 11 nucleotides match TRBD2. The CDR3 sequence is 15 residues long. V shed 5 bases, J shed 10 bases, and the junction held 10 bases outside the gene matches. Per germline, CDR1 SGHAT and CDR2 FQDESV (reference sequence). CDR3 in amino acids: CASSLTSGRGTEQFF. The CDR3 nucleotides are TGTGCCAGCAGCCTAACTAGCGGGAGAGGGACCGAGCAGTTCTTC.

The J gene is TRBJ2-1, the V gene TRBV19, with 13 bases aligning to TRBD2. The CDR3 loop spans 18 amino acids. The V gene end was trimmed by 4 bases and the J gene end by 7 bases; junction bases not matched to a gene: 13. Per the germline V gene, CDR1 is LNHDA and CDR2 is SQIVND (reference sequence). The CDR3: CASSREVRLAGGLNEQFF. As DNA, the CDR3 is TGTGCCAGTAGTAGAGAAGTAAGACTAGCGGGAGGACTAAATGAGCAGTTCTTC.

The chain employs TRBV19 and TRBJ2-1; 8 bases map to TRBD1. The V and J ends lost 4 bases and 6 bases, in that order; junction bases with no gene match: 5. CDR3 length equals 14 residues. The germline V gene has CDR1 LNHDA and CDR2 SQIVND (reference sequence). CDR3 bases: TGTGCCAGTAGTAGCGGGACAGGTACCAATGAGCAGTTCTTC. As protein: CASSSGTGTNEQFF.

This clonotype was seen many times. CDR3 sequence (DNA): TGTGCCAGCAGCCTACAGGGAATGAACACTGAAGCTTTCTTT. Encoded protein: CASSLQGMNTEAFF. The V gene is TRBV6-1, the J gene TRBJ1-1, with D perhaps matching TRBD1 (6 bases). The CDR3 spans 14 residues. Trimming removed 6 bases from V and 0 bases from J, with 11 bases in between. Germline V gene sequence: CDR1 MNHNS, CDR2 SASEGT.

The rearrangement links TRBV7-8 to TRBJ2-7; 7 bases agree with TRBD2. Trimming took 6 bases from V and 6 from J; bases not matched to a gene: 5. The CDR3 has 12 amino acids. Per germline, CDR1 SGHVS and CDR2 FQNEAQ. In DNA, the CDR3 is TGTGCCAGCAGTTGGGGGGGAGCCGAGCAGTACTTC. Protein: CASSWGGAEQYF.

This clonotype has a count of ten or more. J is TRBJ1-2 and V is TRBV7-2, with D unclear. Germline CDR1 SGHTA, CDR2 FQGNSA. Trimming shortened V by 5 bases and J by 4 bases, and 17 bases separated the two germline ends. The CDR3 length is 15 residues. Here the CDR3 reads CASSPRGGQAYGYTF. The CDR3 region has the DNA TGTGCCAGCAGCCCCCGGGGAGGCCAAGCCTATGGCTACACCTTC. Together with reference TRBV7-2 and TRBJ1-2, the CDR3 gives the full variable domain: GAGVSQSPSNKVTEKGKDVELRCDPISGHTALYWYRQSLGQGLEFLIYFQGNSAPDKSGLPSDRFSAERTGGSVSTLTIQRTQQEDSAVYLCASSPRGGQAYGYTFGSGTRLTVV.

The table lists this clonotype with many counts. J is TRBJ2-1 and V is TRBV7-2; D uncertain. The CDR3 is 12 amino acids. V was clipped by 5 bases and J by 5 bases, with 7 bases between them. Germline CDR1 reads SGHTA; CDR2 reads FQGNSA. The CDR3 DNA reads TGTGCCAGCAGCCTGGACCACAATGAGCAGTTCTTC. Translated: CASSLDHNEQFF.